This TCR beta chain comes out of a study of blood T cells in healthy people across ages. Alongside a J-beta primer mix, a sample-barcoded 5' primer served in a second PCR lasting about 7 to 12 cycles. MiXCR was run by TCRdb on the 5' RACE reads, yielding one entry per CDR3 protein. The table records fewer than 2,000,000 distinct CDR3 sequences, about 32% of them present only once. The sequence was collected from a woman in her 30s in good health. Sequenced sample: blood.

Here the CDR3 DNA reads TGCGCCAGCAGCTTTGAGCGGGTTAACAATGAGCAGTACTTC. This translates into CASSFERVNNEQYF. The chain links TRBV5-1 to TRBJ2-5; perhaps TRBD2 as D (6 bases). Germline CDR1 reads SGHRS; CDR2 reads YFSETQ. The V end lost 2 bases, the J end lost 11 bases, and 19 bases lay between the germline ends. The CDR3 covers 14 residues.